Below, 32 T cell receptor beta chains from the same sample are listed, as sequenced in a study of T cell responses to AZD1222 COVID-19 vaccine. Assay used: immunoSEQ multiplex PCR; TCRdb lists only in-frame clones, some missing. The data show 75,000 to 95,000 clones, around nine tenths seen once. The sample was peripheral blood, taken on day 0 of MenACWY control vaccination. The receptor source for this set is an adult in good health.

This clone was observed a single time. The chain couples TRBV4-3 to TRBJ2-1; D unresolved. V gave up 0 bases and J gave up 3 bases, with 9 bases separating them. The CDR3 runs to 15 residues. Germline CDR1 is LGHNA and CDR2 is YSLEER. CDR3 amino acids: CASSQDRRGYNEQFF. The DNA of the CDR3 is TGCGCCAGCAGCCAAGATCGGCGCGGCTACAATGAGCAGTTCTTC.

The chain uses TRBV5-6 and TRBJ1-2; D is ambiguous. Germline CDR1 and CDR2: SGHDT and YYEEEE. V dropped 1 base and J dropped 6 bases, with 7 bases sitting between them. The CDR3 is made up of 12 amino acids. The CDR3: CASSLSENGYTF. CDR3 DNA sequence: TGTGCCAGCAGCTTGTCCGAGAATGGCTACACCTTC. The full variable domain, completed using reference TRBV5-6 and TRBJ1-2, is DAGVTQSPTHLIKTRGQQVTLRCSPKSGHDTVSWYQQALGQGPQFIFQYYEEEERQRGNFPDRFSGHQFPNYSSELNVNALLLGDSALYLCASSLSENGYTFGSGTRLTVV.

This clone has only a few counts. In DNA form, the CDR3 reads TGTGCCAGCAGCTTAGAAGGCTGGGCCTGTGAAAGGTATGGCTACACCTTC. Protein sequence: CASSLEGWACERYGYTF. The chain has TRBV7-3 and TRBJ1-2; D not certain. Trimming removed 2 bases from V and 5 bases from J, with 21 bases in between. CDR3 length equals 17 residues. The V gene's germline CDR1 is SGHTA and CDR2 FQGTGA.

This chain joins TRBV2 and TRBJ1-5, with D possibly being TRBD1 (6 bases). Looked up from germline, CDR1 is SNHLY and CDR2 is FYNNEI. The V and J ends lost 0 bases and 2 bases respectively, with 8 bases between them. CDR3 length: 15 residues. The CDR3 loop reads CASSEARTGNQPQHF. CDR3 bases: TGTGCCAGCAGTGAAGCAAGGACAGGCAATCAGCCCCAGCATTTT.

The V and J genes are TRBV3-1 (or the pseudogene TRBV3-2) and TRBJ2-1; perhaps TRBD2 as D (6 bases). CDR1 is LGHDT and CDR2 is YNNKEL in the germline V gene (reference sequence). CDR3 length: 14 amino acids. V dropped 3 bases and J dropped 8 bases, with 14 bases sitting between them. The CDR3 region is CASSHRGGGDEQFF. Written as DNA, the CDR3 is TGTGCCAGCAGCCATCGTGGAGGAGGGGATGAGCAGTTCTTC.

The chain employs TRBV27 and TRBJ1-2; the match to TRBD1 covers 7 bases. The CDR3 runs 13 residues. V was clipped by 4 bases and J by 3 bases; unmatched bases: 2. Germline lookup yields CDR1 MNHEY and CDR2 SMNVEV (reference sequence). CDR3 sequence (DNA): TGTGCCAGCAGTTACGGGACAGACTATGGCTACACCTTC. Translating gives CASSYGTDYGYTF.

The gene calls are TRBV12-3 or TRBV12-4 and TRBJ2-1, with D maybe TRBD1 (5 bases). Trimming removed 1 base from V and 9 bases from J, with 10 bases in between. The CDR3 extends over 13 amino acids. This CDR3 is CASSLGRAGEQFF. The CDR3 coding sequence is TGTGCCAGCAGTTTAGGCAGGGCTGGTGAGCAGTTCTTC.

V and J are TRBV10-1 and TRBJ2-2; D remains ambiguous. The CDR3 runs 13 residues. CDR1 WNHNN and CDR2 SYGVQD come from the germline V gene (reference sequence). Trimming took 3 bases from V and 6 from J, leaving 8 bases between them. CDR3 sequence (DNA): TGCGCCAGCAGTGATCGACGGGCCGGGGAGCTGTTTTTT. It is translated as CASSDRRAGELFF.

The chain has TRBV13 and TRBJ1-2; 7 bases are a match to TRBD1. The CDR3 totals 15 residues. Germline V gene data show CDR1 as PRHDT and CDR2 as FYEKMQ (reference sequence). The J segment lost 4 bases and the V segment lost 5 bases, leaving 10 bases of the junction unmatched. The CDR3 sequence is CASSRRDSQFYGYTF. The CDR3 DNA follows: TGTGCCAGCAGCCGTCGGGACAGTCAATTCTATGGCTACACCTTC.

The chain has TRBV12-3 or TRBV12-4 and TRBJ1-5; tentatively, D is TRBD1 (6 bases). The CDR3 is 13 residues long. Trimming removed 5 bases from V and 5 bases from J, with 10 bases in between. This CDR3 reads CASSPHRDQPQHF. CDR3 bases: TGTGCCAGCAGTCCGCACAGGGATCAGCCCCAGCATTTT.

The genes are TRBV30 and TRBJ2-3; the D gene is possibly TRBD1 (6 bases). CDR1 GTSNPN and CDR2 SVGIG come from the germline V gene (reference sequence). The V end was cut by 2 bases, the J end by 6 bases, with 15 bases between. This CDR3 spans 14 amino acids. In DNA, the CDR3 is TGTGCCTGGAGTATCCAGGGGCGGTCGGATACGCAGTATTTT. Residues: CAWSIQGRSDTQYF.

V is TRBV11-3 and J is TRBJ2-3, with 12 bases identical to TRBD2. Germline V gene sequence: CDR1 SGHNT, CDR2 YENEEA. CDR3 size: 17 residues. V was pared by 2 bases and J by 0 bases, with 3 bases of the junction left unmatched. Here the CDR3 reads CASSLRLAGGSTDTQYF. CDR3 bases: TGTGCCAGCAGCTTACGTCTAGCGGGGGGGAGCACAGATACGCAGTATTTT.

This clone was found a few times. J is TRBJ2-3 and V is TRBV4-1; 9 positions agree with TRBD2. The CDR3 sequence is 16 residues long. V lost 4 bases to trimming and J lost 2 bases; unmatched junction nucleotides: 7. CDR1 MGHRA and CDR2 YSYEKL come from the germline V gene. CDR3 coding DNA: TGCGCCAGCAGCCCGCGGACTAGCGAACCCACAGATACGCAGTATTTT. Encoded protein: CASSPRTSEPTDTQYF.

V and J are TRBV3-1 (or the pseudogene TRBV3-2) and TRBJ1-2; D is uncertain. The germline gives CDR1 LGHDT, CDR2 YNNKEL (reference sequence). The CDR3 covers 17 residues. With 3 bases removed from V and 7 bases from J, the gap between germline ends came to 24 bases. CDR3 DNA sequence: TGTGCCAGCAGCCATTGGTTTTCGGGCAGCCCTATGGCTGGCTACACCTTC. This encodes CASSHWFSGSPMAGYTF.

The CDR3 nucleotides are TGTGCCAGCAGCTTAGATCCCGGGAGCGCAGCTTTCTTT. Its translation is CASSLDPGSAAFF. V is TRBV11-2 and J is TRBJ1-1; D unresolved. Germline CDR1 SGHAT, CDR2 FQNNGV. V was shortened by 0 bases and J by 10 bases, with 12 bases between the two germline ends. The CDR3 is made up of 13 amino acids.

V and J are TRBV11-2 and TRBJ1-2; D possibly corresponds to TRBD1 (5 bases). V gave up 3 bases and J gave up 8 bases, with 7 bases separating them. The CDR3 sequence is 11 residues long. Per the germline V gene, CDR1 is SGHAT and CDR2 is FQNNGV. CDR3 bases: TGTGCCAGCAGCTTTTGGGGGGGCTACACCTTC. It encodes CASSFWGGYTF.

This sequence joins TRBV27 and TRBJ1-2; D not resolved. There are 15 residues in the CDR3. Germline V CDR1 and CDR2: MNHEY, SMNVEV (reference sequence). Trimming cost V 6 bases and J 0 bases, with 14 bases left between them. CDR3 protein: CASRTEGETNYGYTF. The CDR3 DNA is TGTGCCAGCAGAACGGAGGGTGAGACTAACTATGGCTACACCTTC.

The chain is built from TRBV5-4 and TRBJ2-1, with TRBD2 identical over 7 bases. This CDR3 spans 16 amino acids. J lost 1 base, V lost 4 bases, and 8 bases had no gene match. Germline values: CDR1 SGHNT, CDR2 YYREEE (reference sequence). The CDR3 DNA reads TGTGCCAGCAGCGGACCCGGGACTAATTCCTACAATGAGCAGTTCTTC. This codes for CASSGPGTNSYNEQFF.

The rearrangement links TRBV5-6 to TRBJ2-5; 12 bases are shared with TRBD2. The germline CDR1 and CDR2 sequences are SGHDT and YYEEEE. This CDR3 region has 18 residues. Trimming removed 4 bases from V and 2 bases from J; junction bases left unmatched: 12. This chain's CDR3 is CASSPTVATSGGQETQYF. Written as DNA, the CDR3 is TGTGCCAGCAGCCCAACGGTCGCAACTAGCGGGGGGCAAGAGACCCAGTACTTC.

J is TRBJ1-2 and V is TRBV19; D is unresolved. Germline V lookup: CDR1 LNHDA, CDR2 SQIVND (reference sequence). V was shortened by 4 bases and J by 0 bases, with 6 bases between the two germline ends. The CDR3 is 13 amino acids. The CDR3 protein is CASSRESNYGYTF. The CDR3 DNA is TGTGCCAGTAGTAGGGAGTCTAACTATGGCTACACCTTC.

The genes are TRBV6-5 and TRBJ2-3, with 7 nucleotides matching TRBD1. There are 14 residues in the CDR3. Germline CDR1 and CDR2: MNHEY and SVGAGI. The ends lost 6 bases at V and 2 bases at J; junction bases unmatched: 5. CDR3 DNA: TGTGCCAGCAGCCCGGGACAGTTCACAGATACGCAGTATTTT. Translating it yields CASSPGQFTDTQYF.

The rearrangement uses TRBV10-3 and TRBJ1-2; 9 bases agree with TRBD1. Per the germline V gene, CDR1 is ENHRY and CDR2 is SYGVKD. Losses at the gene ends were 4 bases for V and 7 bases for J; bases not matched to a gene: 10. The CDR3 consists of 15 residues. This CDR3 reads CAISVGDRAGSGYTF. The CDR3 DNA is TGTGCCATCAGTGTTGGGGACAGGGCCGGGAGTGGCTACACCTTC.

CDR3 loop: CASPSANTGELFF. The CDR3 region has the DNA TGTGCCAGCCCCAGTGCGAACACCGGGGAGCTGTTTTTT. The chain has TRBV12-3 or TRBV12-4 and TRBJ2-2; D remains ambiguous. V lost 8 bases and J lost 0, with 7 bases in between. This CDR3 is built from 13 residues.

CDR3 sequence (DNA): TGTGCCGTCTCGGGGATGACGGGGCAGAATTCACCCCTCCACTTT. Residues: CAVSGMTGQNSPLHF. V gene TRBV6-1 combines with J gene TRBJ1-6, with TRBD1 as a possible D gene (5 bases). This CDR3 is 15 amino acids long. Trimming took 11 bases from V and 7 from J, leaving 21 bases between them. The germline CDR1 and CDR2 sequences are MNHNS and SASEGT.

The chain has TRBV5-4 and TRBJ1-1; D is uncertain. V lost 0 bases and J 5 bases, leaving 11 bases between the germline ends. Germline CDR1 and CDR2: SGHNT and YYREEE (reference sequence). The CDR3 has 14 amino acids. This chain's CDR3 is CASSLDLGNTEAFF. CDR3 bases: TGTGCCAGCAGCTTGGATCTGGGGAATACTGAAGCTTTCTTT.

The rearrangement links TRBV29-1 to TRBJ1-2; TRBD1 matches at 8 bases. The CDR3 totals 13 residues. Germline V gives CDR1 SQVTM, CDR2 ANQGSEA. The CDR3, as DNA: TGCACCACCGGACAGGGCACTAACTATGGCTACACCTTC. Its protein is CTTGQGTNYGYTF.

As DNA, the CDR3 is TGTGCCAGCAGCCCTCGGACCTTCGGGAACACTGAAGCTTTCTTT. It codes for CASSPRTFGNTEAFF. The chain joins TRBV13 to TRBJ1-1; D gene ambiguous. The CDR3 totals 15 residues. V was pared by 5 bases and J by 1 base, with 14 bases between. Looked up from germline, CDR1 is PRHDT and CDR2 is FYEKMQ (reference sequence).

This chain joins TRBV30 and TRBJ2-7; D unresolved. Germline-derived CDR1 and CDR2 are GTSNPN and SVGIG (reference sequence). Trimming left V 4 bases short and J 3 bases short, with 7 bases between. The CDR3 contains 11 residues. The CDR3 loop is CAWIGSYEQYF. The CDR3 bases are TGTGCCTGGATCGGTAGCTACGAGCAGTACTTC.

The rearrangement uses TRBV7-2 and TRBJ1-5; 10 bases are shared with TRBD1. V lost 4 bases to trimming and J lost 11 bases; unmatched junction nucleotides: 8. The germline V gene has CDR1 SGHTA and CDR2 FQGNSA. The CDR3 sequence is 14 residues long. The CDR3 region is CASSYGTGARAQHF. The CDR3 bases are TGTGCCAGCAGCTACGGGACAGGGGCGCGGGCCCAGCATTTT.

The CDR3 coding sequence is TGTGCCAGCACCGTTGGGGGGCGCGGCTACGAGCAGTACTTC. This gives the protein CASTVGGRGYEQYF. The chain joins TRBV5-5 to TRBJ2-7; D tentatively fits TRBD1 or TRBD2 (6 bases each). V lost 6 bases and J lost 3, with 16 bases in between. The CDR3 contains 14 residues. The germline V gene has CDR1 SGHKS and CDR2 YYEKEE (reference sequence).

The rearrangement links TRBV3-1 (or the pseudogene TRBV3-2) to TRBJ1-1; 8 bases are a match to TRBD1. The CDR3 length is 15 residues. The germline gives CDR1 LGHDT, CDR2 YNNKEL (reference sequence). V gave up 4 bases and J gave up 1 base; unmatched junction bases: 5. CDR3 in amino acids: CASSLGQGPNTEAFF. The CDR3, as DNA: TGTGCCAGCAGCCTCGGACAGGGACCGAACACTGAAGCTTTCTTT.

CDR3 in amino acids: CASRGADSGNTIYF. For the CDR3, the DNA is TGTGCCAGCAGGGGGGCGGACTCTGGAAACACCATATATTTT. The J gene is TRBJ1-3, the V gene TRBV5-6; weak D call: TRBD1 (6 bases). This CDR3 comprises 14 residues. V lost 5 bases to trimming and J lost 0 bases, with 9 bases between them. Germline loops: CDR1 SGHDT, CDR2 YYEEEE.